The source of this T cell receptor beta chain is a study of lymphopenia after photon versus proton radiotherapy. General observations from the study: A bigger post-nadir fall in TCR diversity correlated inversely with survival time in deceased patients. Post-nadir diversity loss with photons came from oligoclonal expansion, particularly CD8+ Temra cells.

V shed 2 bases and J 4 bases; nucleotides not matched to a gene: 5. Germline V CDR1 and CDR2: GTSNPN, SVGIG (reference sequence). The CDR3 extends over 14 amino acids. The method was immunoSEQ multiplex PCR; TCRdb's version includes in-frame clones alone and lacks a portion of them. The sample gives fewer than 20,000 clones, under 95% of which show up once; 1.5% to 2% is in the top ten. With respect to this clone: What it binds is not known.

The chain has TRBV30 and TRBJ2-1; 7 positions agree with TRBD2. The origin of this receptor is a middle-aged woman with cholangiocarcinoma. The sequenced sample was peripheral blood, obtained from a patient treated with photon-based radiotherapy. CDR3 sequence reads: CAWSRLAAYNEQFF. CDR3 bases: TGTGCCTGGAGTAGGCTAGCGGCATACAATGAGCAGTTCTTC.